Sequencing of this T cell receptor (beta chain) was carried out in a study of blood T cells in healthy people across ages. The CDR3 is 15 residues long. Trimming removed 3 bases from V and 0 bases from J, with 12 bases in between. In germline, CDR1 is SGHRS, CDR2 YFSETQ. The second PCR ran about 6 to 12 cycles with a sample-barcoded 5' primer and J-beta primers. TCRdb re-called the 5' RACE reads with MiXCR, one entry per CDR3 protein. The sample lists about 1.6 million distinct CDR3 sequences, 30% to 35% occurring once. In its sample, this clonotype was seen a few times. Its antigen is not identified. General observations from the study: Naive T cell percentage strongly correlated with TCR beta diversity.

Sequenced input: blood. This sequence joins TRBV5-1 and TRBJ1-2; D possibly corresponds to TRBD1 (5 bases). This receptor was obtained from a young woman in good health. In DNA form, the CDR3 reads TGCGCCAGCAGCTATGGAGGGGATGCTAACTATGGCTACACCTTC. This gives the protein CASSYGGDANYGYTF.